These 28 T cell receptor beta chains were sequenced from one sample in a study of control samples from healthy donors and cancer patients. Data came from immunoSEQ multiplex PCR; TCRdb stores just in-frame clones and leaves some out. Of tens of thousands of clones in the sample, about 87% were seen once. Material: blood. These receptors all stem from a woman in her 70s in good health.

V is TRBV27 and J is TRBJ2-1; 11 bases line up with TRBD2. CDR3 length: 17 amino acids. The germline V gene has CDR1 MNHEY and CDR2 SMNVEV (reference sequence). Trimming removed 7 bases from V and 4 bases from J; junction bases left unmatched: 12. CDR3 in amino acids: CASTPLAGVRTYNEQFF. In DNA, the CDR3 is TGTGCCAGCACTCCACTAGCGGGGGTACGGACTTACAATGAGCAGTTCTTC.

The V call is TRBV19, the J call TRBJ2-3; 8 bases fit TRBD2. Germline CDR1 and CDR2: LNHDA and SQIVND (reference sequence). The V segment lost 5 bases and the J segment 1 base; nucleotides outside the gene matches: 2. The CDR3 loop spans 14 amino acids. CDR3 loop: CASSSTSGTDTQYF. The CDR3 DNA follows: TGTGCCAGTAGTTCGACTAGCGGCACAGATACGCAGTATTTT.

V usage is TRBV7-2 and J usage is TRBJ1-5; 7 bases agree with TRBD1. The germline V gene encodes CDR1 SGHTA and CDR2 FQGNSA. This CDR3 spans 15 amino acids. Unmatched junction bases numbered 9, after V lost 5 bases and J lost 5 bases. The CDR3 DNA is TGTGCCAGCAGCCCCCAAGTGGGACAGTATCAGCCCCAGCATTTT. This gives the protein CASSPQVGQYQPQHF. Using reference TRBV7-2 and TRBJ1-5 for the parts outside the CDR3, the full variable domain is GAGVSQSPSNKVTEKGKDVELRCDPISGHTALYWYRQSLGQGLEFLIYFQGNSAPDKSGLPSDRFSAERTGGSVSTLTIQRTQQEDSAVYLCASSPQVGQYQPQHFGDGTRLSIL.

The chain couples TRBV5-1 to TRBJ2-4; D is undetermined. V was cut by 0 bases and J by 7 bases, with 8 bases left in between. Germline CDR1 and CDR2: SGHRS and YFSETQ. CDR3 size: 13 residues. The chain's CDR3 is CASSLGSGNIQYF. For the CDR3, the DNA is TGCGCCAGCAGCTTGGGGAGTGGGAACATTCAGTACTTC.

The rearrangement links TRBV2 to TRBJ1-3; D uncertain. Between the trimmed V and J ends, which lost 6 bases and 2 bases, there was a span of 2 bases. The germline gives CDR1 SNHLY, CDR2 FYNNEI. This CDR3 spans 11 amino acids. CDR3 DNA sequence: TGTGCCAGCAGGGCTGGAAACACCATATATTTT. Its protein is CASRAGNTIYF.

The chain carries TRBV6-5 and TRBJ1-2; tentative D call: TRBD1 (6 bases). Germline-derived CDR1 and CDR2 are MNHEY and SVGAGI. Trimming left V 0 bases short and J 5 bases short, with 16 bases between. CDR3 length: 16 amino acids. The CDR3 DNA reads TGTGCCAGCAGTTACTCGCCGGACAGCTATGTTTATGGCTACACCTTC. Its protein product is CASSYSPDSYVYGYTF.

This chain links TRBV7-9 with TRBJ2-3, with a tentative D call TRBD2 (5 bases). In germline, CDR1 is SEHNR, CDR2 FQNEAQ (reference sequence). The ends were cut back, 3 bases at V and 9 bases at J, with 10 bases in the middle. The CDR3 consists of 12 residues. The CDR3 coding sequence is TGTGCCAGCAGCTTGGTTGGAGGAACGCAGTATTTT. Translating it yields CASSLVGGTQYF.

V is TRBV7-9 and J is TRBJ1-4; TRBD1 might be the D (5 bases). CDR3 size: 15 residues. Germline V gives CDR1 SEHNR, CDR2 FQNEAQ (reference sequence). Trimming left V 5 bases short and J 4 bases short, with 14 bases between. The DNA of the CDR3 is TGTGCCAGCAGCCTCCCCGGGGGGTTTAATGAAAAACTGTTTTTT. It encodes CASSLPGGFNEKLFF. Supplemented by reference TRBV7-9 and TRBJ1-4, the full variable domain reads DTGVSQNPRHKITKRGQNVTFRCDPISEHNRLYWYRQTLGQGPEFLTYFQNEAQLEKSRLLSDRFSAERPKGSFSTLEIQRTEQGDSAMYLCASSLPGGFNEKLFFGSGTQLSVL.

This sequence joins TRBV4-3 and TRBJ2-7; D possibly corresponds to TRBD2 (5 bases). Germline assignment: CDR1 LGHNA and CDR2 YSLEER. The CDR3 length is 13 residues. The V gene lost 3 bases and the J gene lost 4 bases, with 10 bases spanning the gap. This chain's CDR3 is CASSHSPGYEQYF. In DNA, the CDR3 is TGCGCCAGCAGCCACTCGCCGGGGTACGAGCAGTACTTC.

This clone was seen a single time. CDR3 in amino acids: CASSLAGQSNTEAFF. CDR3 bases: TGCGCCAGCAGCTTGGCCGGACAGTCGAACACTGAAGCTTTCTTT. The rearrangement uses TRBV5-1 and TRBJ1-1; TRBD1 is a possible D gene (6 bases). Trimming removed 0 bases from V and 1 base from J, with 10 bases in between. Germline V gene sequence: CDR1 SGHRS, CDR2 YFSETQ. This CDR3 comprises 15 residues.

The CDR3: CASGQTGSSYEQYF. In DNA form, the CDR3 reads TGTGCCAGCGGCCAGACAGGTAGCTCCTACGAGCAGTACTTC. This rearrangement joins TRBV6-5 to TRBJ2-7, with D possibly matching TRBD1 (6 bases). V lost 8 bases and J 0 bases, leaving 14 bases between the germline ends. This CDR3 has 14 amino acids. CDR1 and CDR2 from the germline V gene are MNHEY and SVGAGI.

This chain connects TRBV19 to TRBJ1-2; D perhaps matches TRBD1 (6 bases). CDR1 and CDR2 from the germline V gene are LNHDA and SQIVND (reference sequence). The CDR3 runs 13 residues. Trimming stripped 3 bases from V and 8 bases from J, with 13 bases between. The CDR3 region is CASSMRQGKGYTF. CDR3 in DNA: TGTGCCAGTAGTATGCGCCAGGGGAAGGGCTACACCTTC. The variable domain in full, completed from reference TRBV19 and TRBJ1-2, reads DGGITQSPKYLFRKEGQNVTLSCEQNLNHDAMYWYRQDPGQGLRLIYYSQIVNDFQKGDIAEGYSVSREKKESFPLTVTSAQKNPTAFYLCASSMRQGKGYTFGSGTRLTVV.

The V call is TRBV28, the J call TRBJ1-3; D gene unclear. Germline loops: CDR1 MDHEN, CDR2 SYDVKM. V lost 3 bases and J 0 bases, leaving 9 bases between the germline ends. The CDR3 is 15 amino acids. CDR3 protein: CASSLTVNSGNTIYF. The CDR3 coding sequence is TGTGCCAGCAGTTTGACGGTAAACTCTGGAAACACCATATATTTT.

This clone was seen a single time. V usage is TRBV18 and J usage is TRBJ1-1; 10 nucleotides match TRBD1. With V trimmed by 0 bases and J by 0 bases, 7 bases remained unmatched. Germline V gene sequence: CDR1 KGHSH, CDR2 LQKENI. The CDR3 is 18 residues long. The CDR3 spells CASSPPLGQGRMNTEAFF. The CDR3 DNA sequence: TGTGCCAGCTCACCACCGCTGGGACAGGGGAGGATGAACACTGAAGCTTTCTTT. Together with reference TRBV18 and TRBJ1-1, the CDR3 gives the full variable domain: NAGVMQNPRHLVRRRGQEARLRCSPMKGHSHVYWYRQLPEEGLKFMVYLQKENIIDESGMPKERFSAEFPKEGPSILRIQQVVRGDSAAYFCASSPPLGQGRMNTEAFFGQGTRLTVV.

The chain has TRBV7-2 and TRBJ1-5; 8 nucleotides agree with TRBD1. Germline CDR1 reads SGHTA; CDR2 reads FQGNSA. This CDR3 is built from 16 residues. The junction had 5 bases not matched to a gene; V was cut back by 1 base and J by 3 bases. The CDR3 nucleotides are TGTGCCAGCAGCTTAGTTGGACAGGGTGACAATCAGCCCCAGCATTTT. This codes for CASSLVGQGDNQPQHF.

The chain recombines TRBV6-6 with TRBJ1-2, with D unclear. CDR3 length: 14 amino acids. Germline lookup yields CDR1 MNHNY and CDR2 SVGAGI (reference sequence). Trimming left V 4 bases short and J 5 bases short, with 14 bases between. CDR3 nucleotide sequence: TGTGCCAGCAGTTCCTTACGGGAGGGATATGGCTACACCTTC. Translating it yields CASSSLREGYGYTF.

This chain uses TRBV27 with TRBJ1-2, with D perhaps matching TRBD1 (6 bases). Germline-derived CDR1 and CDR2 are MNHEY and SMNVEV (reference sequence). Trimming stripped 5 bases from V and 7 bases from J, with 17 bases between. CDR3 size: 14 residues. The chain's CDR3 is CASSGDRLVSGYTF. For the CDR3, the DNA is TGTGCCAGCAGTGGCGACAGGCTTGTCTCTGGCTACACCTTC.

The V call is TRBV29-1, the J call TRBJ1-1; 8 bases match TRBD1. CDR1 is SQVTM and CDR2 is ANQGSEA in the germline V gene. This CDR3 has 14 residues. J lost 4 bases, V lost 6 bases, and 10 bases had no gene match. CDR3 bases: TGCAGCGTCGAAAAGACAGGGGAGGGCACTGAAGCTTTCTTT. This translates into CSVEKTGEGTEAFF.

The gene calls are TRBV9 and TRBJ2-2; D is undetermined. CDR1 SGDLS and CDR2 YYNGEE come from the germline V gene. The V gene lost 2 bases and the J gene lost 0 bases, with 11 bases spanning the gap. The CDR3 is 16 amino acids. CDR3 amino acids: CASSVTQTANTGELFF. CDR3 DNA sequence: TGTGCCAGCAGCGTGACACAGACCGCGAACACCGGGGAGCTGTTTTTT.

The chain joins TRBV11-2 to TRBJ1-6, with D maybe TRBD1 (5 bases). Looked up from germline, CDR1 is SGHAT and CDR2 is FQNNGV. CDR3 length equals 15 residues. V was clipped by 5 bases and J by 7 bases, with 15 bases between them. The CDR3 loop is CASSALTGSNSPLHF. The DNA for the CDR3 is TGTGCCAGCAGCGCGCTCACAGGTAGCAATTCACCCCTCCACTTT.

The chain recombines TRBV28 with TRBJ2-7; D is uncertain. CDR1 and CDR2 from the germline V gene are MDHEN and SYDVKM. The CDR3 spans 11 residues. Trimming stripped 2 bases from V and 5 bases from J, with 4 bases between. The CDR3 DNA follows: TGTGCCAGCAGTTTACCCCACGAGCAGTACTTC. Translating gives CASSLPHEQYF. The full variable domain, with the rest looked up from reference TRBV28 and TRBJ2-7, is DVKVTQSSRYLVKRTGEKVFLECVQDMDHENMFWYRQDPGLGLRLIYFSYDVKMKEKGDIPEGYSVSREKKERFSLILESASTNQTSMYLCASSLPHEQYFGPGTRLTVT.

The genes are TRBV30 and TRBJ1-2, with D tentatively TRBD1 (6 bases). Trimming took 5 bases from V and 3 from J, leaving 16 bases between them. Germline-derived CDR1 and CDR2 are GTSNPN and SVGIG (reference sequence). The CDR3 contains 14 residues. The CDR3 nucleotides are TGTGCCTGGGTGAACCAGAGGGGGGACTATGGCTACACCTTC. This encodes CAWVNQRGDYGYTF.

The chain has TRBV13 and TRBJ2-3; D assignment may be TRBD1 or TRBD2 (6 bases each). Germline loops: CDR1 PRHDT, CDR2 FYEKMQ (reference sequence). The CDR3 has 16 amino acids. V was shortened by 7 bases and J by 3 bases, with 20 bases between the two germline ends. The CDR3 DNA reads TGTGCCAGCACCGGAGGGGACACCCGAGATACAGATACGCAGTATTTT. Encoded protein: CASTGGDTRDTDTQYF.

The J gene is TRBJ2-7, the V gene TRBV5-1; the match to TRBD2 covers 11 bases. V gave up 4 bases and J gave up 2 bases; unmatched junction bases: 5. The CDR3 has 15 amino acids. Germline V gene data show CDR1 as SGHRS and CDR2 as YFSETQ. CDR3 nucleotide sequence: TGCGCCAGCAGCGCCGTAGCGGGGGGGCCCTACGAGCAGTACTTC. Protein product: CASSAVAGGPYEQYF.

V and J are TRBV6-5 and TRBJ2-7; D is perhaps TRBD1 or TRBD2 (5 bases each). The CDR3 totals 16 residues. CDR1 and CDR2 (germline): MNHEY, SVGAGI. Trimming cost V 0 bases and J 2 bases, with 14 bases left between them. For the CDR3, the DNA is TGTGCCAGCAGTTACTCGTCCGGGACGGGTACCTACGAGCAGTACTTC. It is translated as CASSYSSGTGTYEQYF.

The chain uses TRBV5-1 and TRBJ2-2; D not resolved. Per the germline V gene, CDR1 is SGHRS and CDR2 is YFSETQ. Trimming shortened V by 4 bases and J by 3 bases, and 19 bases separated the two germline ends. The CDR3 consists of 17 residues. CDR3 nucleotides: TGCGCCAGCAGCCTATCCCGGCCCCTTCAGGACACCGGGGAGCTGTTTTTT. Protein product: CASSLSRPLQDTGELFF. The full variable domain, its missing parts supplied by reference TRBV5-1 and TRBJ2-2, is KAGVTQTPRYLIKTRGQQVTLSCSPISGHRSVSWYQQTPGQGLQFLFEYFSETQRNKGNFPGRFSGRQFSNSRSEMNVSTLELGDSALYLCASSLSRPLQDTGELFFGEGSRLTVL.

V and J are TRBV3-1 (or the pseudogene TRBV3-2) and TRBJ1-1; D remains ambiguous. V lost 4 bases and J 1 base, leaving 7 bases between the germline ends. The germline CDR1 and CDR2 sequences are LGHDT and YNNKEL (reference sequence). The CDR3 is 13 residues long. Here the CDR3 reads CASSPPENTEAFF. DNA for the CDR3: TGTGCCAGCAGCCCCCCGGAGAACACTGAAGCTTTCTTT.

The V gene is TRBV7-2, the J gene TRBJ1-1, with D unresolved. The CDR3 contains 18 residues. Trimming cost V 1 base and J 0 bases, with 18 bases left between them. Germline-derived CDR1 and CDR2 are SGHTA and FQGNSA. The CDR3 spells CASSLEAVRFNMNTEAFF. CDR3 coding DNA: TGTGCCAGCAGCTTAGAAGCCGTAAGGTTTAACATGAACACTGAAGCTTTCTTT. The full variable domain, with the rest looked up from reference TRBV7-2 and TRBJ1-1, is GAGVSQSPSNKVTEKGKDVELRCDPISGHTALYWYRQSLGQGLEFLIYFQGNSAPDKSGLPSDRFSAERTGGSVSTLTIQRTQQEDSAVYLCASSLEAVRFNMNTEAFFGQGTRLTVV.